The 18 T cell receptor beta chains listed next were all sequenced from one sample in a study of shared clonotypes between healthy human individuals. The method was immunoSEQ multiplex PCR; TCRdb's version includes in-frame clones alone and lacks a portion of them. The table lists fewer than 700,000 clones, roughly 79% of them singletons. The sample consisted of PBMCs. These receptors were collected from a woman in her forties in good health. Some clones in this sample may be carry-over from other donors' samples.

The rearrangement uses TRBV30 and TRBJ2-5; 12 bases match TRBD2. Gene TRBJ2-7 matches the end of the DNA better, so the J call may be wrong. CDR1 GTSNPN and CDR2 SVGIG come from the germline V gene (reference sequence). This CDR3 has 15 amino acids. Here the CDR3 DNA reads TGTGCCTGGAGTGTAGGACTAGCGGGAACCTACGAGCAGTACTTC. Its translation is CAWSVGLAGTYEQYF.

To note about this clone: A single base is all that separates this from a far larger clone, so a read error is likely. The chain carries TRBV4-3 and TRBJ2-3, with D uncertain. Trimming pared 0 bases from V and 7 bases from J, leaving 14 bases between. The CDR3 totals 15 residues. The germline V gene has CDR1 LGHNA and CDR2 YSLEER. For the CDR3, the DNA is TGCGCCAGCAGCCAAGATAGGCTGGGTGCATATACGCAGTATTTT. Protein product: CASSQDRLGAYTQYF.

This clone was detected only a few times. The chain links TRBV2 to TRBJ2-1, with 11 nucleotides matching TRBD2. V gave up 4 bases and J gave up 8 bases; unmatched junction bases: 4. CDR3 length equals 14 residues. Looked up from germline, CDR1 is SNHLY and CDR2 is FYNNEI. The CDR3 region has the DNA TGTGCCAGCAGTGGACTAGCGGGAAGACATGAGCAGTTCTTC. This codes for CASSGLAGRHEQFF.

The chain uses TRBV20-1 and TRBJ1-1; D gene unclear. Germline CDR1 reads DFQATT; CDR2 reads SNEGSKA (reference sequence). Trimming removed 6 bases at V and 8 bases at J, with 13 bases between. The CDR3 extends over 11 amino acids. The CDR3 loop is CSAQAPREAFF. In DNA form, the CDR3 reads TGCAGTGCCCAGGCCCCCAGGGAAGCTTTCTTT.

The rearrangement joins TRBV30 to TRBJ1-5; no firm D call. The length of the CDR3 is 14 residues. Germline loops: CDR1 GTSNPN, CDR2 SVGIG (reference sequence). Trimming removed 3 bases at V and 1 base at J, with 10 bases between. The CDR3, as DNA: TGTGCCTGGAGGGGAGTAGGAAGCAATCAGCCCCAGCATTTT. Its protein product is CAWRGVGSNQPQHF.

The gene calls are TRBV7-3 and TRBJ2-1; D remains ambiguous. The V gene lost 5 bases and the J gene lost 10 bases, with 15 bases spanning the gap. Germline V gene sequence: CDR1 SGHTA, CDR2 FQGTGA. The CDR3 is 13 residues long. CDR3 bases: TGTGCCAGCAGCGCGTCGGGCAACGGCGAGCAGTTCTTC. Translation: CASSASGNGEQFF.

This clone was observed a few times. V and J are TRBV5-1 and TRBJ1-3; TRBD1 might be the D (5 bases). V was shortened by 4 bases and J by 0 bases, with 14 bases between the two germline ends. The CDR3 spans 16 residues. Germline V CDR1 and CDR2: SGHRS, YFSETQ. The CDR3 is CASSPSTGRSGNTIYF. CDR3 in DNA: TGCGCCAGCAGCCCATCCACAGGCCGCTCTGGAAACACCATATATTTT.

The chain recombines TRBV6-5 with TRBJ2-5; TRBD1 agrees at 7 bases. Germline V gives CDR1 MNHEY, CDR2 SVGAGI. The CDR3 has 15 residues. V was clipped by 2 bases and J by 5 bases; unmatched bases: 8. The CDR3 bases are TGTGCCAGCAGTTACCGTCGACAGGGCGGGGAGACCCAGTACTTC. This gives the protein CASSYRRQGGETQYF.

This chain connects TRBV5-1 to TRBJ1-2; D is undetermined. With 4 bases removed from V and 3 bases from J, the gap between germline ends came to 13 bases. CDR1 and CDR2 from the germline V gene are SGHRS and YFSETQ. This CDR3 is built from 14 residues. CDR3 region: CASSRMSADYGYTF. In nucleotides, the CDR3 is TGCGCCAGCAGCCGTATGTCTGCTGACTATGGCTACACCTTC. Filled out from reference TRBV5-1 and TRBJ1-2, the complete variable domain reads KAGVTQTPRYLIKTRGQQVTLSCSPISGHRSVSWYQQTPGQGLQFLFEYFSETQRNKGNFPGRFSGRQFSNSRSEMNVSTLELGDSALYLCASSRMSADYGYTFGSGTRLTVV.

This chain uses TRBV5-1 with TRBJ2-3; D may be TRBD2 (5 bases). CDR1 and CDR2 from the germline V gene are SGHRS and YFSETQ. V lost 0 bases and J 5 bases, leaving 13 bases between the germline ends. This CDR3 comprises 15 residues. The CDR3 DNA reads TGCGCCAGCAGCTTGGGAGGAGGAGGCGAAGATACGCAGTATTTT. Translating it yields CASSLGGGGEDTQYF.

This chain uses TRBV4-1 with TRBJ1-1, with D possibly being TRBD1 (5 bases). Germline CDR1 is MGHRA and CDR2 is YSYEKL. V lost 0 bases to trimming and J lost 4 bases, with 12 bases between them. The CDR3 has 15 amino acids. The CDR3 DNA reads TGCGCCAGCAGCCAAGAGCCGGCCGGGGGCACTGAAGCTTTCTTT. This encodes CASSQEPAGGTEAFF.

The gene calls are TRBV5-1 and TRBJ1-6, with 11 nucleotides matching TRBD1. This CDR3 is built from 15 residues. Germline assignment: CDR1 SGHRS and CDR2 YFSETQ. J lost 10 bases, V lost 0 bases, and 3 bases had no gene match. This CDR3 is CASSLGTGGLSPLHF. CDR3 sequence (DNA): TGCGCCAGCAGCTTGGGGACAGGGGGCTTGTCACCCCTCCACTTT.

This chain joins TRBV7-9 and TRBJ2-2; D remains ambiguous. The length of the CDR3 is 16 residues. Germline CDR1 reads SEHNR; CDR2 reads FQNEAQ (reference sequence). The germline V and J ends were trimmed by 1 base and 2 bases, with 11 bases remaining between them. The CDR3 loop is CASSLGFGTNTGELFF. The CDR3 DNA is TGTGCCAGCAGCTTAGGGTTCGGTACTAACACCGGGGAGCTGTTTTTT.

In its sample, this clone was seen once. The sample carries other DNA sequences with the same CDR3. The DNA of the CDR3 is TGTGCCATCAGTGACCCGGGAGGAGAAGAGACCCAGTACTTC. Protein sequence: CAISDPGGEETQYF. The rearrangement uses TRBV10-3 and TRBJ2-5, with TRBD2 identical over 7 bases. Germline values: CDR1 ENHRY, CDR2 SYGVKD. V lost 3 bases to trimming and J lost 3 bases; unmatched junction nucleotides: 4. The CDR3 runs 14 residues.

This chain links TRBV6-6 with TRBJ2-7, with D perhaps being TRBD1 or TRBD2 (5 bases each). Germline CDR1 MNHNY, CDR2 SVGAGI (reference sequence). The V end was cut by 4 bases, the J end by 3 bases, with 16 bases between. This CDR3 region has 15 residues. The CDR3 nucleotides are TGTGCCAGCAGTTCGGGACCAAACGCCTTCTACGAGCAGTACTTC. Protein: CASSSGPNAFYEQYF.

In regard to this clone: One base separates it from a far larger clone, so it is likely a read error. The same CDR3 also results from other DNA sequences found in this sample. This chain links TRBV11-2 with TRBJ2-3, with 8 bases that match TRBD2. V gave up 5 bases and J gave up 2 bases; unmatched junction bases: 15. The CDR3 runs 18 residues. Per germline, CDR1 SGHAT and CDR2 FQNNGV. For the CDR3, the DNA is TGTGCCAGCAGCCTAAAGACGGCTAGCGGGCACTCCACAGATACGCAGTATTTT. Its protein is CASSLKTASGHSTDTQYF. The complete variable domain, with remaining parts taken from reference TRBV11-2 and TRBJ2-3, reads EAGVAQSPRYKIIEKRQSVAFWCNPISGHATLYWYQQILGQGPKLLIQFQNNGVVDDSQLPKDRFSAERLKGVDSTLKIQPAKLEDSAVYLCASSLKTASGHSTDTQYFGPGTRLTVL.

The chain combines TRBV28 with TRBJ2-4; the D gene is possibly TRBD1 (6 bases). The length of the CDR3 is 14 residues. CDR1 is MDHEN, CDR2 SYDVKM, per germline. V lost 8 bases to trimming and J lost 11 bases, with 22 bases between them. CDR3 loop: CASSRRSQGLFQYF. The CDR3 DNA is TGTGCCAGCTCACGGCGGTCACAGGGTCTTTTTCAGTACTTC.

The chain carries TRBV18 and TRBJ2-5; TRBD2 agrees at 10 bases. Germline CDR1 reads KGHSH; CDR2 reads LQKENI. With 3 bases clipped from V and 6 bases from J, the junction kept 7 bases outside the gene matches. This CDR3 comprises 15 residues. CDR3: CASSPSGLASQTQYF. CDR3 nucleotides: TGTGCCAGCTCACCGTCGGGACTAGCGTCCCAGACCCAGTACTTC.